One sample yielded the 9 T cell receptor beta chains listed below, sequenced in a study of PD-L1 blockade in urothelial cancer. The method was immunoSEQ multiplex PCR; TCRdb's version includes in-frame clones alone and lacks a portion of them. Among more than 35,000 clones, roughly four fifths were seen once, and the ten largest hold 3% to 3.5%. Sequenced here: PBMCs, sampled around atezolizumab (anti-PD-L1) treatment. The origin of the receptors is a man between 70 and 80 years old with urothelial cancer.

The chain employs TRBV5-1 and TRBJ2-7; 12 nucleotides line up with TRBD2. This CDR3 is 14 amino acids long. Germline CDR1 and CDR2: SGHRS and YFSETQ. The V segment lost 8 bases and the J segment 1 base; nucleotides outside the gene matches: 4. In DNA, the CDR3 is TGCGCCAGTCGGACTAGCGGGACGTCCTACGAGCAGTACTTC. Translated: CASRTSGTSYEQYF.

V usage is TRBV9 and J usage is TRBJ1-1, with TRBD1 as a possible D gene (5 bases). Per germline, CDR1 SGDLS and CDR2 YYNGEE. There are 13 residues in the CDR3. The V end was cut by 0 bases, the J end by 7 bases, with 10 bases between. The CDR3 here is CASSVEGQSEAFF. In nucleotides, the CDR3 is TGTGCCAGCAGCGTAGAGGGGCAGAGTGAAGCTTTCTTT. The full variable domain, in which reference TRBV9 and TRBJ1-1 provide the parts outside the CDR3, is DSGVTQTPKHLITATGQRVTLRCSPRSGDLSVYWYQQSLDQGLQFLIQYYNGEERAKGNILERFSAQQFPDLHSELNLSSLELGDSALYFCASSVEGQSEAFFGQGTRLTVV.

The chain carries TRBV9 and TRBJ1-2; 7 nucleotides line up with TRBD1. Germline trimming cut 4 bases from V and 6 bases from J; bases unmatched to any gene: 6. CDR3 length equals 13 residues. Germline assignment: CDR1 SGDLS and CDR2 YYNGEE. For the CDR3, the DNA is TGTGCCAGCAGCACGACAGGGATCGATGGCTACACCTTC. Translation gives CASSTTGIDGYTF.

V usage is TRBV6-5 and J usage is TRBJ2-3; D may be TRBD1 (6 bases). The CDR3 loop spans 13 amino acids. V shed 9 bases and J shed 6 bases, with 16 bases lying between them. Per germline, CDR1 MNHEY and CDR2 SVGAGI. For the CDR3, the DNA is TGTGCCAGTTCCCAGGGGACGGGGGATACGCAGTATTTT. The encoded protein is CASSQGTGDTQYF.

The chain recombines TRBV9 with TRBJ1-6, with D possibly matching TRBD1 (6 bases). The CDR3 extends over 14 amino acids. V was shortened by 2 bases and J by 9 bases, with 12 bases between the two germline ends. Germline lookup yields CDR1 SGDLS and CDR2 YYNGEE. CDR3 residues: CASSVRGYGSPLHF. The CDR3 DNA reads TGTGCCAGCAGCGTTAGGGGGTATGGTTCACCCCTCCACTTT.

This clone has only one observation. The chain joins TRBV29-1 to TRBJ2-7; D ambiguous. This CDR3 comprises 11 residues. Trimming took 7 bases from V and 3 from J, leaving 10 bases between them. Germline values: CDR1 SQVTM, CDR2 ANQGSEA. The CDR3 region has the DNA TGCAGCGGAGAAGTTGGCTACGAGCAGTACTTC. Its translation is CSGEVGYEQYF.

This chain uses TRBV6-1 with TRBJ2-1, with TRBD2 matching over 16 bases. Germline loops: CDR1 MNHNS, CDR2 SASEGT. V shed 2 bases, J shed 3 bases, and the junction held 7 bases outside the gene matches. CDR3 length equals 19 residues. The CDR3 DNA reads TGTGCCAGCAGTGAATGGGGGACTAGCGGGAGGGTCCTCTACAATGAGCAGTTCTTC. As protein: CASSEWGTSGRVLYNEQFF.

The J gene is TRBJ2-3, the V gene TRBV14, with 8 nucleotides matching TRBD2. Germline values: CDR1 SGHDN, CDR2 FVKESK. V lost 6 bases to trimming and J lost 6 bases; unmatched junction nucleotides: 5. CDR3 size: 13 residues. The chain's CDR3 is CASSRSGKDTQYF. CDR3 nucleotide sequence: TGTGCCAGCAGTCGTAGCGGGAAGGATACGCAGTATTTT.

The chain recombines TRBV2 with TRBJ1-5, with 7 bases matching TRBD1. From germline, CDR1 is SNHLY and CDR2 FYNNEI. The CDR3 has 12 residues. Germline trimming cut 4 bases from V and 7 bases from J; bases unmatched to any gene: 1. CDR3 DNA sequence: TGTGCCAGCAGTGGGGACAGCCAGCCCCAGCATTTT. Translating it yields CASSGDSQPQHF.